This T cell receptor beta chain originates from a study of blood T cell repertoires in COVID-19. Background on the study: Sample material is recorded as cDNA or gDNA derived from T cells, B-cell-depleted T cells, or PBMCs.

Recruitment covered some 25 US areas and drew participants whose ages spanned about 18 to 100 years. Germline assignment: CDR1 SEHNR and CDR2 FQNEAQ (reference sequence). The CDR3 is made up of 13 amino acids. V lost 5 bases and J 4 bases, leaving 12 bases between the germline ends. This clone was picked up a small number of times. TCRdb's table, derived via immunoSEQ multiplex PCR, lists solely in-frame clones and lacks some. The data contain about 400,000 clones, under 90% of them singletons. The source is a woman aged 25 to 39 who had recovered from COVID-19. The sequenced material came from PBMCs or T cells enriched from blood (not recorded which). The genes are TRBV7-9 and TRBJ2-7, with TRBD1 as a possible D gene (6 bases). CDR3 region: CASSPDSTYEQYF. The CDR3 nucleotides are TGTGCCAGCAGCCCGGACAGCACTTACGAGCAGTACTTC.